This note documents a single T cell receptor beta chain sequence. Its cognate antigen is unknown. Only in-frame clones appear in the TCRdb table, and some are missing; sequencing was by immunoSEQ multiplex PCR. The sample records some 60,000 clones, roughly 93% being singletons. This sample was taken from a study of human versus mouse CDR3 diversity and MHC coevolution. Study-wide background: Reported immunoSEQ sensitivity was one in 200,000 T cells, with reduced amplification bias. Study conclusions and caveats: iCHAO1 estimated the human TCR beta repertoire at 1.5 million to 2 million clonotypes. The lowest clonal inequality scores came from most of the three human donors. Compared with mice, human CDR3s carried more deletions and insertions on average.

Looked up from germline, CDR1 is SGHAT and CDR2 is FQNNGV. The CDR3 is 13 amino acids. V lost 5 bases to trimming and J lost 8 bases, with 15 bases between them. The gene calls are TRBV11-2 and TRBJ1-2, with D hard to call. The sequence was obtained from a person aged 55 to 70 in good health. The sequenced material came from naive CD4+ T cells from blood. The subset was: CD45RO-negative CD62L-positive naive CD4 T cells. The CDR3, as DNA: TGTGCCAGCAGCCTTAGCTGGGTTGACGGCTACACCTTC. This codes for CASSLSWVDGYTF.